This T cell receptor (beta chain) was found in a study of identifying expanded T cells in peripheral blood. Produced via immunoSEQ multiplex PCR; TCRdb's table is partial and in-frame only. The table has roughly 84,000 clones, 85% to 90% seen once. Of note for this clone: Its antigen is currently unknown.

Germline loops: CDR1 MNHEY, CDR2 SMNVEV (reference sequence). The CDR3 consists of 15 residues. Between the trimmed V and J ends, which lost 2 bases and 4 bases, there was a span of 12 bases. Healthy donors had no documented immune events, such as infections, while sampled. Study outcomes and limitations: Approximately two-week clone count variance significantly increased as total template count grew. Over two and four weeks, about 15 and 19 clones changed, versus more than 1 between replicates.

The chain combines TRBV27 with TRBJ1-5, with D uncertain. Input material: blood. The sequence came from a person between 18 and 75 years old in good health. CDR3 DNA: TGTGCCAGCAGTTTAACAGCGGATCCTAATCAGCCCCAGCATTTT. The encoded protein is CASSLTADPNQPQHF.